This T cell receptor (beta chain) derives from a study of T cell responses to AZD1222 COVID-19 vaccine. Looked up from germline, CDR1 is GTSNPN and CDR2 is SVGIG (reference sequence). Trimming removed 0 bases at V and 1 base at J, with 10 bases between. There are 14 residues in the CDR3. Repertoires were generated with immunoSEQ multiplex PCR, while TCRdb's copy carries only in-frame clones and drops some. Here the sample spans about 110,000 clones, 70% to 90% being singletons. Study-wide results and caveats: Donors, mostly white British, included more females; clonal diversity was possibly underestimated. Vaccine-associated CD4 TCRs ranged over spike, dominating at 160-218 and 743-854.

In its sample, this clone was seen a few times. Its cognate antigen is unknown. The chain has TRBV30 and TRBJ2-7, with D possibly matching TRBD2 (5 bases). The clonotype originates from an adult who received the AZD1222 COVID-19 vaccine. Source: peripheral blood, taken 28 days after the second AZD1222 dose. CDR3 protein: CAWSVILASYEQYF. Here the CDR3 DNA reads TGTGCCTGGAGTGTAATCCTAGCTTCCTACGAGCAGTACTTC.